These 26 T cell receptor beta chains were sequenced from one sample in a study of preoperative IRX-2 immunotherapy in early breast cancer. Here immunoSEQ multiplex PCR was the method, and the copy in TCRdb shows in-frame clones only, minus some. The data show roughly 6,200 clones, with under 85% seen just once and about 17% held by the top ten. Treatment given: preoperative locoregional IRX-2 cytokine immunotherapy. The material sequenced was tumor tissue, taken before IRX-2 immunotherapy. These receptor sequences come from a human donor with breast cancer.

V and J are TRBV30 and TRBJ1-3; possible D gene TRBD1, 5 bases. There are 15 residues in the CDR3. Trimming took off 0 bases at V and 3 bases at J, with 12 bases between the two ends. Germline V lookup: CDR1 GTSNPN, CDR2 SVGIG (reference sequence). The CDR3 sequence: CAWSVPGTGGNTIYF. CDR3 nucleotides: TGTGCCTGGAGTGTACCGGGGACGGGTGGAAACACCATATATTTT.

V is TRBV28 and J is TRBJ2-5, with 9 positions matching TRBD2. This CDR3 contains 16 residues. The V gene end was trimmed by 7 bases and the J gene end by 0 bases; junction bases not matched to a gene: 9. Germline V gene sequence: CDR1 MDHEN, CDR2 SYDVKM. Written as DNA, the CDR3 is TGTGCCAGCAACTCGGGCGGGGGGGCCGACCAAGAGACCCAGTACTTC. Translated: CASNSGGGADQETQYF.

The chain couples TRBV18 to TRBJ2-7; 10 positions agree with TRBD1. With V trimmed by 2 bases and J by 3 bases, 1 base remained unmatched. The CDR3 totals 14 residues. From germline, CDR1 is KGHSH and CDR2 LQKENI. As DNA, the CDR3 is TGTGCCAGCTCACCAGGACAGGGGGTCTACGAGCAGTACTTC. Its protein product is CASSPGQGVYEQYF. The full variable domain, rest sourced from reference TRBV18 and TRBJ2-7, is NAGVMQNPRHLVRRRGQEARLRCSPMKGHSHVYWYRQLPEEGLKFMVYLQKENIIDESGMPKERFSAEFPKEGPSILRIQQVVRGDSAAYFCASSPGQGVYEQYFGPGTRLTVT.

The rearrangement links TRBV30 to TRBJ1-2, with D possibly TRBD1 on 5 matching bases. CDR3 size: 13 residues. Germline CDR1 is GTSNPN and CDR2 is SVGIG (reference sequence). V lost 2 bases to trimming and J lost 8 bases, with 15 bases between them. The CDR3 reads CAWSYRDGFGYTF. The CDR3 coding sequence is TGTGCCTGGAGTTACCGGGACGGTTTCGGCTACACCTTC.

This clone was seen once. This chain connects TRBV18 to TRBJ1-6; D remains unclear. Trimming removed 2 bases at V and 0 bases at J, with 5 bases between. CDR3 length: 15 residues. The V gene's germline CDR1 is KGHSH and CDR2 LQKENI. The CDR3 loop is CASSPESSYNSPLHF. The CDR3, as DNA: TGTGCCAGCTCACCAGAGAGCTCCTATAATTCACCCCTCCACTTT.

The chain uses TRBV6-4 and TRBJ2-5; possibly TRBD1 for D (5 bases). Per germline, CDR1 MRHNA and CDR2 SNTAGT. Trimming left V 5 bases short and J 0 bases short, with 13 bases between. This CDR3 has 15 amino acids. This CDR3 reads CASSLGLGDQETQYF. The DNA for the CDR3 is TGTGCCAGCAGTTTGGGGCTAGGGGACCAAGAGACCCAGTACTTC.

For the CDR3, the DNA is TGTGCCAGTAGCCCGTATTTGGGGCTAAACACTGAAGCTTTCTTT. Encoded protein: CASSPYLGLNTEAFF. The chain recombines TRBV19 with TRBJ1-1, with D perhaps TRBD1 (5 bases). Between the trimmed V and J ends, which lost 6 bases and 2 bases, there was a span of 16 bases. The CDR3 has 15 amino acids. The V gene's germline CDR1 is LNHDA and CDR2 SQIVND (reference sequence).

The V call is TRBV7-8, the J call TRBJ2-5; no definite D call. CDR3 length: 16 amino acids. The V gene's germline CDR1 is SGHVS and CDR2 FQNEAQ. Trimming took 4 bases from V and 5 from J, leaving 20 bases between them. CDR3 bases: TGTGCCAGCAGCTCCTACCTCAGGACCTACTTCGAGACCCAGTACTTC. Its protein is CASSSYLRTYFETQYF.

CDR3 DNA sequence: TGTGCCAGCAGTGCGCCGGGACACAATAGCAATCAGCCCCAGCATTTT. Its protein is CASSAPGHNSNQPQHF. The V gene is TRBV28, the J gene TRBJ1-5; a weak D match, TRBD1 (6 bases). Between the trimmed V and J ends, which lost 5 bases and 0 bases, there was a span of 14 bases. The germline V gene has CDR1 MDHEN and CDR2 SYDVKM. CDR3 size: 16 residues.

The CDR3 nucleotides are TGTGCCAGCAGCTATTCTGGGGCCAACGTCCTGACTTTC. Its translation: CASSYSGANVLTF. J is TRBJ2-6 and V is TRBV14; no clear D gene. The germline CDR1 and CDR2 sequences are SGHDN and FVKESK. The V end lost 5 bases, the J end lost 1 base, and 3 bases lay between the germline ends. The CDR3 has 13 residues.

The chain carries TRBV29-1 and TRBJ1-2, with D perhaps matching TRBD1 (5 bases). Deletions cut 6 bases from V and 12 bases from J, with 20 bases between. The CDR3 sequence is 12 residues long. Germline lookup yields CDR1 SQVTM and CDR2 ANQGSEA. The DNA for the CDR3 is TGCAGCGTCGCATACGTGACGGGGCCCCACACCTTC. Residues: CSVAYVTGPHTF.

The chain is built from TRBV11-3 and TRBJ1-1, with D possibly matching TRBD1 (6 bases). The CDR3 spans 15 residues. V lost 5 bases, J lost 4 bases, and 17 bases lay in between. Germline CDR1 and CDR2: SGHNT and YENEEA. CDR3 DNA sequence: TGTGCCAGCAGCCAGGTCGATGGGGGGCGCACTGAAGCTTTCTTT. Encoded protein: CASSQVDGGRTEAFF.

In DNA, the CDR3 is TGCGCCAGCAGCTTGGGGACAGGGGCAAGCACAGATACGCAGTATTTT. Its protein is CASSLGTGASTDTQYF. The chain joins TRBV5-1 to TRBJ2-3; 9 positions match TRBD1. The CDR3 has 16 residues. CDR1 SGHRS and CDR2 YFSETQ come from the germline V gene. V dropped 0 bases and J dropped 0; count of bases not matched to a gene: 2.

A note on this clone: Other DNA sequences of this sample code for an identical CDR3. DNA of the CDR3: TGTGCCAGCCGGGGGGAGACTGAAGCTTTCTTT. Amino acid sequence: CASRGETEAFF. The chain has TRBV19 and TRBJ1-1; perhaps TRBD1 as D (5 bases). V lost 9 bases to trimming and J lost 5 bases, with 10 bases between them. Germline CDR1 is LNHDA and CDR2 is SQIVND (reference sequence). The CDR3 loop spans 11 amino acids.

The rearrangement joins TRBV6-8 to TRBJ1-5; 7 bases map to TRBD1. V was clipped by 4 bases and J by 3 bases; unmatched bases: 9. The CDR3 totals 16 residues. The V gene's germline CDR1 is MNHGY and CDR2 SAAAGT. CDR3 sequence: CASSLGQLLANQPQHF. The CDR3 region has the DNA TGTGCCAGCAGTTTGGGACAGCTCTTGGCCAATCAGCCCCAGCATTTT.

The chain carries TRBV6-8 and TRBJ1-4; no definite D call. Trimming pared 5 bases from V and 7 bases from J, leaving 17 bases between. This CDR3 is 15 amino acids long. Per germline, CDR1 MNHGY and CDR2 SAAAGT. CDR3 coding DNA: TGTGCCAGCAGTCCCCGAAAAGGGAGAGGTGAAAAACTGTTTTTT. As protein: CASSPRKGRGEKLFF.

The chain joins TRBV23-1 to TRBJ2-1; D is possibly TRBD1 (5 bases). TRBV23-1 is treated as an ORF (open reading frame) with a function not yet certain. The V gene lost 6 bases and the J gene lost 0 bases, with 12 bases spanning the gap. The length of the CDR3 is 15 residues. This chain's CDR3 is CASSLLRVSYNEQFF. DNA of the CDR3: TGCGCCAGCAGCCTTCTCAGGGTCTCCTACAATGAGCAGTTCTTC.

There are a few counts of this clone. The chain couples TRBV6-8 to TRBJ1-5; 7 bases are a match to TRBD1. The junction had 7 bases not matched to a gene; V was cut back by 7 bases and J by 4 bases. Germline-derived CDR1 and CDR2 are MNHGY and SAAAGT. This CDR3 is 14 amino acids long. The chain's CDR3 is CASIATGPNQPQHF. The CDR3, as DNA: TGTGCCAGCATCGCGACAGGGCCGAATCAGCCCCAGCATTTT.

V gene TRBV11-3 combines with J gene TRBJ2-5, with D unresolved. The V gene's germline CDR1 is SGHNT and CDR2 YENEEA. V lost 5 bases and J lost 1, with 14 bases in between. The CDR3 is 15 amino acids. CDR3 protein: CASSGIHSPQETQYF. In DNA, the CDR3 is TGTGCCAGCAGCGGCATCCACTCGCCCCAAGAGACCCAGTACTTC.

The chain links TRBV18 to TRBJ2-2, with D maybe TRBD2 (5 bases). The CDR3 is 15 amino acids. V was pared by 3 bases and J by 7 bases, with 15 bases between. Looked up from germline, CDR1 is KGHSH and CDR2 is LQKENI. CDR3 sequence (DNA): TGTGCCAGCTCACCCAACGAGGGCAGTGGCGGGGAGCTGTTTTTT. Translating gives CASSPNEGSGGELFF.

This chain connects TRBV5-1 to TRBJ2-7; 8 nucleotides agree with TRBD1. This CDR3 is 15 amino acids long. Per germline, CDR1 SGHRS and CDR2 YFSETQ. Trimming cost V 0 bases and J 5 bases; bases outside gene matches: 7. DNA of the CDR3: TGCGCCAGCAGCTTGGCTCCGGGACAGGTAGACGAGCAGTACTTC. Its protein is CASSLAPGQVDEQYF.

V and J are TRBV6-8 and TRBJ1-2; TRBD1 aligns across 8 bases. With 6 bases clipped from V and 3 bases from J, the junction kept 12 bases outside the gene matches. The CDR3 has 16 amino acids. The germline gives CDR1 MNHGY, CDR2 SAAAGT. CDR3 bases: TGTGCCAGCAGCCTAAAGAGGACAGGGCCCTACTATGGCTACACCTTC. It is translated as CASSLKRTGPYYGYTF.

The CDR3 DNA reads as TGTGCCAGCCGACAAGGGGGGACCGAGCAGTACTTC. Protein product: CASRQGGTEQYF. The chain links TRBV28 to TRBJ2-7, with D perhaps given as TRBD1 or TRBD2 (6 bases each). Germline assignment: CDR1 MDHEN and CDR2 SYDVKM. V was trimmed by 8 bases and J by 6 bases, leaving 14 bases between them. This CDR3 is 12 amino acids long. Variable domain in full (rest from reference TRBV28 and TRBJ2-7): DVKVTQSSRYLVKRTGEKVFLECVQDMDHENMFWYRQDPGLGLRLIYFSYDVKMKEKGDIPEGYSVSREKKERFSLILESASTNQTSMYLCASRQGGTEQYFGPGTRLTVT.

The chain couples TRBV11-3 to TRBJ2-7; 12 bases align to TRBD2. CDR3 length: 15 amino acids. Trimming took 5 bases from V and 3 from J; bases not matched to a gene: 5. The germline CDR1 and CDR2 sequences are SGHNT and YENEEA. The CDR3, as DNA: TGTGCCAGCAGCCAAGGACTAGCGGGGCACTACGAGCAGTACTTC. This translates into CASSQGLAGHYEQYF.

This clone was seen a handful of times. The chain combines TRBV6-8 with TRBJ1-1; no clear D gene. The CDR3 contains 14 residues. Germline assignment: CDR1 MNHGY and CDR2 SAAAGT. Trimming left V 5 bases short and J 1 base short, with 11 bases between. This chain's CDR3 is CASSPHGPNTEAFF. The CDR3 bases are TGTGCCAGCAGTCCTCACGGACCGAACACTGAAGCTTTCTTT.

The chain carries TRBV15 and TRBJ2-2; the match to TRBD1 covers 7 bases. Germline V gene lookup returns CDR1 LNHNV and CDR2 YYDKDF (reference sequence). CDR3 length: 15 residues. J lost 6 bases, V lost 2 bases, and 6 bases had no gene match. The CDR3 spells CATSRQKTGPGELFF. CDR3 bases: TGTGCCACCAGCAGACAGAAGACAGGGCCCGGGGAGCTGTTTTTT.